This note documents a single TCR beta chain sequence. This receptor's antigen is unknown. Per-base qualities were not stored, and no clone one base away is much larger. In the prospective study, participants were about 18 to 95 years old, resided in about two dozen geographic areas of the United States, and were enrolled through a virtual design. Cohort assignment in the prospective study relied on participant-reported clinical history from a screening survey and a study questionnaire. ImmuneRACE Cohort 3 recovered participants were defined by two consecutive negative NP/OP PCR tests, healthcare professional clearance, or symptom resolution. In the prospective study, whole blood, serum and a nasopharyngeal or oropharyngeal swab were collected from each participant by mobile phlebotomists. Over an approximately two-month period, participants in the prospective study had the option of providing additional blood draws and questionnaires. Before DNA extraction, prospective study blood samples were shipped either frozen or at room temperature.

The entry originates in a study of blood T cell repertoires in COVID-19 (dated by TCRdb to about 2020). Concerning the study at large: Samples from collaborators originated in the United States, Italy and Spain and spanned both the acute and convalescent phases of COVID-19. The material from the prospective study consisted of cDNA or gDNA derived from T cells, B-cell-depleted T cells, or PBMCs. The repertoires were released in a freely available public database meant as a resource for research on the immune response to SARS-CoV-2. Where available, HLA class I and class II types were taken from metadata supplied by the sample provider and were not determined by assay-based typing. Nearly every sample came with metadata listing a de-identified subject ID, COVID-19 status, age in years and sex. Subjects who had been exposed to COVID-19, were actively infected with it, or had recovered from it provided the deeply sampled blood TCRbeta repertoires that made up the dataset. Samples came from the ongoing ImmuneRACE study (first 160 participants) plus 1,254 subjects from 6 global collaborators. The study at large found these results: The amount of clinical and demographic metadata varied by source and participant and was provided uncurated.

The germline ends are 5 bases apart after V is trimmed by 1 base and J by 3 bases. The CDR3 starts with the cysteine, ends with the phenylalanine, and has 13 residues. The retained sequence is limited to the CDR3, 39 bases, with the frame set at the first base. The germline V gene specifies SGHVS as CDR1 and FQNEAQ as CDR2. TCRbeta CDR3 regions were amplified from genomic DNA using the immunoSEQ Assay, a bias-controlled multiplex PCR. On the study's bioinformatics: Within the assay, amplification of reference gene primers was used to estimate how many nucleated cells each sample contained. Sequence reads were collapsed and filtered to measure the absolute abundance of every unique TCRbeta CDR3 rearrangement. For each sample, productive Simpson clonality was calculated by taking the square root of Simpson's diversity index across productive rearrangements. Entries here come from immuneACCESS through TCRdb and include only in-frame sequences with V and J called. Some clones fail to appear in such tables; in the studies checked, an unresolved V gene covers under half of the shortfall, and the cause of the remainder is unknown. For V, J and clone size, that table is used; D and trimming come from the DNA. This sample has 200,000 to 250,000 clones in its table, and around 90% of those were observed once. The ten largest clones represent roughly 10% of the sample.

This receptor was obtained from a man aged 25-40 years who had recovered from COVID-19. The source material was PBMCs or T cells enriched from blood (not recorded which). The chain joins TRBV7-8 to TRBJ2-3; TRBD1 could be the D gene, as 5 bases match. The CDR3 loop reads CASSLGQTDTQYF. The DNA sequence is as follows: TGTGCCAGCAGCTTAGGACAGACAGATACGCAGTATTTT.